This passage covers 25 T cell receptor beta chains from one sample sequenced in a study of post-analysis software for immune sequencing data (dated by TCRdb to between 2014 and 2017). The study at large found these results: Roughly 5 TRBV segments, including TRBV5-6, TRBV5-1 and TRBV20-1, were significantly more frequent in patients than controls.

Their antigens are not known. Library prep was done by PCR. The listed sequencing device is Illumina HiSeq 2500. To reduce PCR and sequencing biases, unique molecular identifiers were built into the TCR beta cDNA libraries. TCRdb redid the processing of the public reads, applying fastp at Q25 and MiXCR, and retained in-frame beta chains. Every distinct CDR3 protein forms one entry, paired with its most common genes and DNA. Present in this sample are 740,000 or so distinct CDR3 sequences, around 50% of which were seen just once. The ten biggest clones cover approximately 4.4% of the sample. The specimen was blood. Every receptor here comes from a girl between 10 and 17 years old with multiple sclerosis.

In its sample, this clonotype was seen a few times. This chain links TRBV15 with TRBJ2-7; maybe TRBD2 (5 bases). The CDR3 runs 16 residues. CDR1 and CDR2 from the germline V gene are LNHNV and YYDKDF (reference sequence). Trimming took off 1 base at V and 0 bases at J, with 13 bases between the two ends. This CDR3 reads CATSRGATRFSYEQYF. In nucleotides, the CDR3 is TGTGCCACCAGCAGAGGGGCTACTAGGTTCTCCTACGAGCAGTACTTC.

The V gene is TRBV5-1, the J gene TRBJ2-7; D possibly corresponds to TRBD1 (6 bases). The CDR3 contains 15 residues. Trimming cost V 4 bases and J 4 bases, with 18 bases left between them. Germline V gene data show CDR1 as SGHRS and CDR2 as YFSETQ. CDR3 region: CASSRSPGHEYEQYF. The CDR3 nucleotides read TGCGCCAGCAGCCGCAGCCCGGGACATGAGTACGAGCAGTACTTC.

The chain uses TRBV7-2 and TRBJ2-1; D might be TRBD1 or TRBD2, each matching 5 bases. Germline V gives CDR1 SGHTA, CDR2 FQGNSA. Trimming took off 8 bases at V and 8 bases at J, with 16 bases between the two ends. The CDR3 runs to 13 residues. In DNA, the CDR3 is TGTGCCAGCGAAAGGATGAGGGGAGATGAGCAGTTCTTC. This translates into CASERMRGDEQFF. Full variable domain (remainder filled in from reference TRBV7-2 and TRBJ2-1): GAGVSQSPSNKVTEKGKDVELRCDPISGHTALYWYRQSLGQGLEFLIYFQGNSAPDKSGLPSDRFSAERTGGSVSTLTIQRTQQEDSAVYLCASERMRGDEQFFGPGTRLTVL.

Here the CDR3 reads CSAWRGAGNEQFF. In DNA, the CDR3 is TGCAGTGCCTGGCGGGGGGCCGGGAATGAGCAGTTCTTC. The V gene is TRBV20-1, the J gene TRBJ2-7, with 8 bases lining up with TRBD2. The J call may be faulty, since TRBJ2-1 better matches the DNA end. The V gene's germline CDR1 is DFQATT and CDR2 SNEGSKA (reference sequence). This CDR3 is built from 13 residues.

The CDR3 region has the DNA TGTGCCAGCAGCTCGACCCCGAATCAGCCCCAGCATTTT. It is translated as CASSSTPNQPQHF. V and J are TRBV7-2 and TRBJ1-5, with D hard to call. The CDR3 totals 13 residues. From germline, CDR1 is SGHTA and CDR2 FQGNSA. Trimming shortened V by 4 bases and J by 4 bases, and 8 bases separated the two germline ends.

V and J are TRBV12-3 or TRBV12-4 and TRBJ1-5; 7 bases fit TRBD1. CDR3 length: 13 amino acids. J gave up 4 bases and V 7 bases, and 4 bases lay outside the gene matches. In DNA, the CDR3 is TGTGCCAGCAAGGGACAGATAAATCAGCCCCAGCATTTT. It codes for CASKGQINQPQHF.

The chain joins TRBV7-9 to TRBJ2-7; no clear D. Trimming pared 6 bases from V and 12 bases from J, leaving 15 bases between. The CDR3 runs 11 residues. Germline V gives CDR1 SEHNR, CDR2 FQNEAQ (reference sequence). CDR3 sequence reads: CASSPMVVRYF. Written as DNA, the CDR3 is TGTGCCAGCAGTCCCATGGTCGTGCGGTACTTC.

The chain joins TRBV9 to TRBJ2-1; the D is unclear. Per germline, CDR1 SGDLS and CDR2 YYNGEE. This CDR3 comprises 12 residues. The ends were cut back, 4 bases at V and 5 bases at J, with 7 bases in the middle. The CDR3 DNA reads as TGTGCCAGCAGCCTCCTGAACAATGAGCAGTTCTTC. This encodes CASSLLNNEQFF.

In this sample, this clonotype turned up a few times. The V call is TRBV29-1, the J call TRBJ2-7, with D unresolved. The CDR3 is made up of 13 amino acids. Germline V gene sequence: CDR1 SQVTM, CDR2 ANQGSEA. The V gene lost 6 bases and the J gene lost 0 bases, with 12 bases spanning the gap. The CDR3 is CSVRFSSSYEQYF. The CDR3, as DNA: TGCAGCGTGAGGTTTTCCTCCTCCTACGAGCAGTACTTC.

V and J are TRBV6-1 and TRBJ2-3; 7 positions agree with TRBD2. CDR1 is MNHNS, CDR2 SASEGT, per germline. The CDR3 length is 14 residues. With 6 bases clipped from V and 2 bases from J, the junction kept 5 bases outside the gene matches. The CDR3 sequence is CASRVAGVTDTQYF. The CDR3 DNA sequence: TGTGCCAGCAGGGTGGCGGGAGTCACAGATACGCAGTATTTT.

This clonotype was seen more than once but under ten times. CDR3 coding DNA: TGCAGCGTTGAACGACAGGTGGAACCTGAAGCTTTCTTT. It specifies CSVERQVEPEAFF. The chain recombines TRBV29-1 with TRBJ1-1; TRBD1 is a possible D gene (6 bases). Germline V lookup: CDR1 SQVTM, CDR2 ANQGSEA. The CDR3 has 13 amino acids. Trimming shortened V by 2 bases and J by 6 bases, and 13 bases separated the two germline ends. The variable domain in full, with the rest retrieved from reference TRBV29-1 and TRBJ1-1, is SAVISQKPSRDICQRGTSLTIQCQVDSQVTMMFWYRQQPGQSLTLIATANQGSEATYESGFVIDKFPISRPNLTFSTLTVSNMSPEDSSIYLCSVERQVEPEAFFGQGTRLTVV.

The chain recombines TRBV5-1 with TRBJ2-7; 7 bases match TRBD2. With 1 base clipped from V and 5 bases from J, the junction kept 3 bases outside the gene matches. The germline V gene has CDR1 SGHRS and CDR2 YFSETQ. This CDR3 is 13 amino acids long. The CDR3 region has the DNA TGCGCCAGCAGCTTGTTCACTAGCGACGAGCAGTACTTC. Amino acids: CASSLFTSDEQYF. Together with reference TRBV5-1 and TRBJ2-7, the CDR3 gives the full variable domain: KAGVTQTPRYLIKTRGQQVTLSCSPISGHRSVSWYQQTPGQGLQFLFEYFSETQRNKGNFPGRFSGRQFSNSRSEMNVSTLELGDSALYLCASSLFTSDEQYFGPGTRLTVT.

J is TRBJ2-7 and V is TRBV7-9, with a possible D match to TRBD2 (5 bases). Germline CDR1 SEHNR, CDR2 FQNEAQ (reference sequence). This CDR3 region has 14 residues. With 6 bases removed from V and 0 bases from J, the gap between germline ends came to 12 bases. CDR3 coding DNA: TGTGCCAGCAGGGATTTAGCGTCCTCCTACGAGCAGTACTTC. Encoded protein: CASRDLASSYEQYF.

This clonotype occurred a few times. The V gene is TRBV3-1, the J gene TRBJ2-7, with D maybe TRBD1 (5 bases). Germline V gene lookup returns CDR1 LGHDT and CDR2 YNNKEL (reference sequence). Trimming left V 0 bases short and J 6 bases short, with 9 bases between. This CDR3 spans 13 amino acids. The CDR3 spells CASSQDRTLEQYF. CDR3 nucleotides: TGTGCCAGCAGCCAAGACCGGACACTCGAGCAGTACTTC.

The CDR3 protein is CSVGWTSYTDTQYF. The CDR3 coding sequence is TGCAGCGTTGGGTGGACTTCCTACACAGATACGCAGTATTTT. V is TRBV29-1 and J is TRBJ2-3; tentatively, D is TRBD2 (5 bases). V was trimmed by 4 bases and J by 2 bases, leaving 13 bases between them. CDR1 and CDR2 from the germline V gene are SQVTM and ANQGSEA. The CDR3 runs to 14 residues.

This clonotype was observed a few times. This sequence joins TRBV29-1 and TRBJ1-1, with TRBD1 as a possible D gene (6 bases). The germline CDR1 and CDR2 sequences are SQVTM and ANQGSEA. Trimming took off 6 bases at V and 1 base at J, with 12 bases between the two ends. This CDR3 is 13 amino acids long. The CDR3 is CSVKQGQNTEAFF. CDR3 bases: TGCAGCGTAAAACAGGGACAGAACACTGAAGCTTTCTTT.

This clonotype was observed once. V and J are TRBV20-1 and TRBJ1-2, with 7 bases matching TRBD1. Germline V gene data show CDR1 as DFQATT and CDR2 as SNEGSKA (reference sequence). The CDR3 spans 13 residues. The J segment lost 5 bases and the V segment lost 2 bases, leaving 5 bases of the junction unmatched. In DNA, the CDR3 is TGCAGTGCTAGAAACAGGGGCCCTTATGGCTACACCTTC. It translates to CSARNRGPYGYTF.

The CDR3: CASSSHTAGKNIQYF. The CDR3 nucleotides read TGTGCCAGCAGCTCCCACACTGCGGGCAAAAACATTCAGTACTTC. The chain uses TRBV5-6 and TRBJ2-4, with D possibly matching TRBD2 (5 bases). The CDR3 runs 15 residues. Germline lookup yields CDR1 SGHDT and CDR2 YYEEEE. V lost 3 bases, J lost 3 bases, and 13 bases lay in between.

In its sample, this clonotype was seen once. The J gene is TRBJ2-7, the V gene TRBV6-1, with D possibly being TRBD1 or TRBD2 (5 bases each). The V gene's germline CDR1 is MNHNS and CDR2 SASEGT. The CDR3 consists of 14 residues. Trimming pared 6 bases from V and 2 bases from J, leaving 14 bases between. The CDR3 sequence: CASSRGVTPYEQYF. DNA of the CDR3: TGTGCCAGCAGCCGAGGGGTTACACCCTACGAGCAGTACTTC.

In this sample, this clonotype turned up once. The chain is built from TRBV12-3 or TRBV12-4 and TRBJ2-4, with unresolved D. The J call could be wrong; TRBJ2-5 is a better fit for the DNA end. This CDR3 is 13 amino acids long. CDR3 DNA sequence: TGTGCCAGCAGTCCGACTGCCGGAGAGACCCAGTACTTC. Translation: CASSPTAGETQYF.

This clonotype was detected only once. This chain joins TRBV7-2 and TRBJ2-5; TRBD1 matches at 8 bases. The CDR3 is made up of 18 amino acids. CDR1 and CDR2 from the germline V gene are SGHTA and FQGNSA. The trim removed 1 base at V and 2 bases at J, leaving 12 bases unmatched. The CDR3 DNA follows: TGTGCCAGCAGCTTAGGACAGACAGGGGAGCGAAATCAAGAGACCCAGTACTTC. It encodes CASSLGQTGERNQETQYF.

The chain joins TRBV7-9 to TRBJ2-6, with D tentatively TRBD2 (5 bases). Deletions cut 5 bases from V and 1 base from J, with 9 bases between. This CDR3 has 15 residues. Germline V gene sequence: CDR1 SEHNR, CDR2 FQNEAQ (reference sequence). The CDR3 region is CASSTGGSGANVLTF. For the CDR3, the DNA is TGTGCCAGCAGCACCGGCGGGTCTGGGGCCAACGTCCTGACTTTC.

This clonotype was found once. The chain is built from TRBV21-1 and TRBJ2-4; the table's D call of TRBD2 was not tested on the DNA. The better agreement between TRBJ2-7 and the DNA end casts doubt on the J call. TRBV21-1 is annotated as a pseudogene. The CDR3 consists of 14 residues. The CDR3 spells CASSCGGHTYEQYF. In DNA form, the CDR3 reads TGTGCCAGCAGTTGCGGGGGGCATACCTACGAGCAGTACTTC.

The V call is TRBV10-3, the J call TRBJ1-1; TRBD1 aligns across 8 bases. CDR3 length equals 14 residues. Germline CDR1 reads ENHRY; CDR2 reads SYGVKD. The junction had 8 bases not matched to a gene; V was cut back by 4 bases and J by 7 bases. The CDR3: CAISGTGWGVEAFF. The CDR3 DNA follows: TGTGCCATCAGTGGGACAGGGTGGGGAGTTGAAGCTTTCTTT.

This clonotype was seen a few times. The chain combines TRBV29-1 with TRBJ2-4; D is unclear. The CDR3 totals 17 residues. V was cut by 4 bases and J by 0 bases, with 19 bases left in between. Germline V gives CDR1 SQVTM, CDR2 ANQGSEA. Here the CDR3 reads CSVAPLGGRKAKNIQYF. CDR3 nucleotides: TGCAGCGTTGCCCCCTTAGGCGGACGAAAAGCCAAAAACATTCAGTACTTC.